A selection of T cell receptor beta chains follows, all from one sample in a study of T cells in localized non-small cell lung cancer. Measured with immunoSEQ multiplex PCR; TCRdb has only the in-frame clones, and not every one. The table has roughly 1,300 clones, about a quarter seen once. Sequencing was performed on normal lung tissue next to the tumor, taken before any cancer treatment. The receptors derive from a male donor at least 60 years old with stage I lung adenocarcinoma. CDR3s include the opening cysteine and the closing phenylalanine or tryptophan. D genes are given only for firm matches. Some rows mark clone size as missing; the rest say once, few, many or name a class of expanded clone.

j_call: TRBJ2-2
d_call: TRBD2
v_call: TRBV7-6
clone_size: .
cdr3_nt: TGTGCCAGCAGCTGGGGGGGAGTCTACACCGGGGAGCTGTTTTTT
cdr3_aa: CASSWGGVYTGELFF

j_call: TRBJ1-6
d_call: .
v_call: TRBV28
clone_size: .
cdr3_nt: TGTGCCACCCAATGGGCGGCTATCAATTCACCCCTCCACTTT
cdr3_aa: CATQWAAINSPLHF

j_call: TRBJ1-1
d_call: .
v_call: TRBV6-8
clone_size: .
cdr3_nt: TGTGCCAGCAGTTTTACCGACCAGAACACTGAAGCTTTCTTT
cdr3_aa: CASSFTDQNTEAFF

j_call: TRBJ1-1
d_call: .
v_call: TRBV14
clone_size: .
cdr3_nt: TGTGCCAGCAGCCAAGATCAGCACACTGAAGCTTTCTTT
cdr3_aa: CASSQDQHTEAFF

j_call: TRBJ2-4
d_call: .
v_call: TRBV6-8
clone_size: .
cdr3_nt: TGTGCCAGCAGTTACGCCGGGGACGGGGGAATAGCCAAAAACATTCAGTACTTC
cdr3_aa: CASSYAGDGGIAKNIQYF

j_call: TRBJ2-1
d_call: TRBD2
v_call: TRBV19
clone_size: .
cdr3_nt: TGTGCCAGTAGTATCTCGGCTAGCGGGGGCCTCTACAATGAGCAGTTCTTC
cdr3_aa: CASSISASGGLYNEQFF

j_call: TRBJ1-4
d_call: .
v_call: TRBV11-3
clone_size: .
cdr3_nt: TGTGCCAGCAGTCAACACCAGGCCCGGGTGAATGAAAAACTGTTTTTT
cdr3_aa: CASSQHQARVNEKLFF

j_call: TRBJ1-2
d_call: .
v_call: TRBV10-1
clone_size: .
cdr3_nt: TGCGCCAGCAGTGGGACAGACGGTGGCTACACCTTC
cdr3_aa: CASSGTDGGYTF

j_call: TRBJ2-2
d_call: .
v_call: TRBV11-3
clone_size: .
cdr3_nt: TGTGCCAGCAGCTTCGGACAGAACACCGGGGAGCTGTTTTTT
cdr3_aa: CASSFGQNTGELFF

j_call: TRBJ1-3
d_call: .
v_call: TRBV9
clone_size: medium-sized
cdr3_nt: TGTGCCAGCAGCTTAAGGGTCGGCTCTGGAAACACCATATATTTT
cdr3_aa: CASSLRVGSGNTIYF

j_call: TRBJ1-2
d_call: TRBD1
v_call: TRBV11-3
clone_size: .
cdr3_nt: TGTGCCAGCAGCGAGGACAGGGGTATCTTAAACTATGGCTACACCTTC
cdr3_aa: CASSEDRGILNYGYTF

j_call: TRBJ2-1
d_call: .
v_call: TRBV11-3
clone_size: large
cdr3_nt: TGTGCCAGCAGCTTATTAAGCAGGGACAATGAGCAGTTCTTC
cdr3_aa: CASSLLSRDNEQFF

j_call: TRBJ1-4
d_call: TRBD1
v_call: TRBV28
clone_size: .
cdr3_nt: TGTGCCAGCAGTTCTGGATCACCGGGACAGGGGGGCCTGAATGAAAAACTGTTTTTT
cdr3_aa: CASSSGSPGQGGLNEKLFF

j_call: TRBJ2-5
d_call: .
v_call: TRBV9
clone_size: few
cdr3_nt: TGTGCCAGCAGTGCTCTCGGGGGCGGGGAGACCCAGTACTTC
cdr3_aa: CASSALGGGETQYF

j_call: TRBJ1-5
d_call: .
v_call: TRBV19
clone_size: .
cdr3_nt: TGTGCCAGTAGAGGAGGGGCCTTGAGTTATCAGCCCCAGCATTTT
cdr3_aa: CASRGGALSYQPQHF

j_call: TRBJ2-5
d_call: .
v_call: TRBV30
clone_size: .
cdr3_nt: TGTGCCTGGAGCAGTACCCTGGAGACCCAGTACTTC
cdr3_aa: CAWSSTLETQYF

j_call: TRBJ1-1
d_call: .
v_call: TRBV10-1
clone_size: .
cdr3_nt: TGCGCCAGCAGTGGGACAGACGAAGCTTTCTTT
cdr3_aa: CASSGTDEAFF

j_call: TRBJ2-3
d_call: TRBD1
v_call: TRBV6-1
clone_size: .
cdr3_nt: TGTGCCAGCAGTGAAGGGACAGGGGGCACAGATACGCAGTATTTT
cdr3_aa: CASSEGTGGTDTQYF

j_call: TRBJ2-3
d_call: TRBD1
v_call: TRBV5-1
clone_size: .
cdr3_nt: TGCGCCAGCAGCTTGGGGGACAGGGTAACAGATACGCAGTATTTT
cdr3_aa: CASSLGDRVTDTQYF

j_call: TRBJ2-3
d_call: TRBD1
v_call: TRBV30
clone_size: few
cdr3_nt: TGTGCCTGGTCCACCGGGACAGGGGTCACAGATACGCAGTATTTT
cdr3_aa: CAWSTGTGVTDTQYF

j_call: TRBJ1-1
d_call: .
v_call: TRBV18
clone_size: large
cdr3_nt: TGTGCCAGCTCACCACCGCTCCCCGCTGAAGCTTTCTTT
cdr3_aa: CASSPPLPAEAFF

j_call: TRBJ2-7
d_call: TRBD1
v_call: TRBV11-3
clone_size: few
cdr3_nt: TGTGCCAGCGGATCCGGGACAGGGTACTACGAGCAGTACTTC
cdr3_aa: CASGSGTGYYEQYF

j_call: TRBJ2-7
d_call: .
v_call: TRBV6-8
clone_size: large
cdr3_nt: TGTGCCAGCAGTGTCCGGGACTCGAGCGAGCAGTACTTC
cdr3_aa: CASSVRDSSEQYF

j_call: TRBJ2-7
d_call: TRBD1
v_call: TRBV6-8
clone_size: few
cdr3_nt: TGTGCCAGCAGTTACTCGAGACAGGGTATGGGGAAGGAGTACTTC
cdr3_aa: CASSYSRQGMGKEYF

j_call: TRBJ2-3
d_call: .
v_call: TRBV28
clone_size: few
cdr3_nt: TGTGCCAGCAGTTTAATCGGCAGGACTAGCACAGATACGCAGTATTTT
cdr3_aa: CASSLIGRTSTDTQYF

j_call: TRBJ1-1
d_call: .
v_call: TRBV7-2
clone_size: few
cdr3_nt: TGTGCCAGCAGCCACGGATGGAACACTGAAGCTTTCTTT
cdr3_aa: CASSHGWNTEAFF

j_call: TRBJ2-1
d_call: .
v_call: TRBV6-8
clone_size: few
cdr3_nt: TGTGCCAGCAGTTACGGACAAACAAATGAGCAGTTCTTC
cdr3_aa: CASSYGQTNEQFF

j_call: TRBJ2-3
d_call: TRBD2
v_call: TRBV10-2
clone_size: once
cdr3_nt: TGCGCCAGCAGTGAGTTCGATAGCGGGGGGCCGCGGGATACGCAGTATTTT
cdr3_aa: CASSEFDSGGPRDTQYF

j_call: TRBJ2-1
d_call: .
v_call: TRBV9
clone_size: large
cdr3_nt: TGTGCCAGCAGCGTCCAGACAGGATCGAATGAGCAGTTCTTC
cdr3_aa: CASSVQTGSNEQFF

j_call: TRBJ2-6
d_call: .
v_call: TRBV19
clone_size: .
cdr3_nt: TGTGCCAGCGCATCATCACTGGGGGCCAACGTCCTGACTTTC
cdr3_aa: CASASSLGANVLTF

j_call: TRBJ1-1
d_call: .
v_call: TRBV11-3
clone_size: medium-sized
cdr3_nt: TGTGCCAGCAGCTGGAGAGAGGGTGGCACTGAAGCTTTCTTT
cdr3_aa: CASSWREGGTEAFF

j_call: TRBJ2-3
d_call: TRBD1
v_call: TRBV25-1
clone_size: .
cdr3_nt: TGTGCCACCACAGGGGTCCTCACAGATACGCAGTATTTT
cdr3_aa: CATTGVLTDTQYF

j_call: TRBJ2-2
d_call: .
v_call: TRBV11-3
clone_size: .
cdr3_nt: TGTGCCAGCAGCGCCGGGCAAGTGGGTCTCACCGGGGAGCTGTTTTTT
cdr3_aa: CASSAGQVGLTGELFF

j_call: TRBJ1-5
d_call: TRBD1
v_call: TRBV19
clone_size: .
cdr3_nt: TGTGCCAGTACCGGGGGACAGGGTGGCAATCAGCCCCAGCATTTT
cdr3_aa: CASTGGQGGNQPQHF

j_call: TRBJ2-7
d_call: TRBD1
v_call: TRBV15
clone_size: few
cdr3_nt: TGTGCCACCAGCAGGGCCGGGACAGCCTACGAGCAGTACTTC
cdr3_aa: CATSRAGTAYEQYF

j_call: TRBJ2-7
d_call: TRBD2
v_call: TRBV28
clone_size: few
cdr3_nt: TGTGCCAGCGCCGGGGGGTTCTACGAGCAGTACTTC
cdr3_aa: CASAGGFYEQYF

j_call: TRBJ2-5
d_call: .
v_call: TRBV18
clone_size: .
cdr3_nt: TGTGCCAGCTCACCAGGGGATAGCGAGACCCAGTACTTC
cdr3_aa: CASSPGDSETQYF

j_call: TRBJ1-1
d_call: .
v_call: TRBV9
clone_size: .
cdr3_nt: TGTGCCAGCAGCGTAGAGAGACAGCCTATCATGAACACTGAAGCTTTCTTT
cdr3_aa: CASSVERQPIMNTEAFF

j_call: TRBJ1-2
d_call: .
v_call: TRBV15
clone_size: few
cdr3_nt: TGTGCCACCAGCAGAGATCCACTCTCTACGCTTGCAAGTGGCTACACCTTC
cdr3_aa: CATSRDPLSTLASGYTF

j_call: TRBJ1-6
d_call: .
v_call: TRBV28
clone_size: .
cdr3_nt: TGTGCCAGCAGTTCCCCCCTGAAGGGGCAGAATTCACCCCTCCACTTT
cdr3_aa: CASSSPLKGQNSPLHF

j_call: TRBJ2-1
d_call: TRBD2
v_call: TRBV9
clone_size: .
cdr3_nt: TGTGCCAGCAGCGTAGAGGCTAGCGGGGGTCCTCTCTCCTACAATGAGCAGTTCTTC
cdr3_aa: CASSVEASGGPLSYNEQFF

j_call: TRBJ1-2
d_call: TRBD1
v_call: TRBV9
clone_size: few
cdr3_nt: TGTGCCAGCAGAGAGGACAGGGCGGACTATGGCTACACCTTC
cdr3_aa: CASREDRADYGYTF

j_call: TRBJ2-6
d_call: TRBD1
v_call: TRBV16
clone_size: .
cdr3_nt: TGTGCCAGCGGATCCGGGACAGGGGGCTGGGGGGCCAACGTCCTGACTTTC
cdr3_aa: CASGSGTGGWGANVLTF

j_call: TRBJ2-3
d_call: .
v_call: TRBV6-8
clone_size: large
cdr3_nt: TGTGCCAGCAGTTACTCGAGCCAGGCTAGCACAGATACGCAGTATTTT
cdr3_aa: CASSYSSQASTDTQYF

j_call: TRBJ2-1
d_call: .
v_call: TRBV19
clone_size: .
cdr3_nt: TGTGCCAGTAGTACCGGGGTTTACAACAATGAGCAGTTCTTC
cdr3_aa: CASSTGVYNNEQFF

j_call: TRBJ2-3
d_call: TRBD1
v_call: TRBV19
clone_size: once
cdr3_nt: TGTGCCAGTAGTATATTGGCAGGGGGCATGAGAGGGACGCAGTATTTT
cdr3_aa: CASSILAGGMRGTQYF

j_call: TRBJ2-5
d_call: .
v_call: TRBV15
clone_size: .
cdr3_nt: TGTGCCACCAGCAGATCGGCTCGGAACAGGGTAGGCCAAGAGACCCAGTACTTC
cdr3_aa: CATSRSARNRVGQETQYF

j_call: TRBJ2-7
d_call: .
v_call: TRBV29-1
clone_size: few
cdr3_nt: TGCAGCGTTGGTCAGGGGAGCTACGAGCAGTACTTC
cdr3_aa: CSVGQGSYEQYF

j_call: TRBJ1-2
d_call: .
v_call: TRBV11-3
clone_size: few
cdr3_nt: TGTGCCAGCAGCTTGTTTCTCCGAGACTTATATGGCTACACCTTC
cdr3_aa: CASSLFLRDLYGYTF